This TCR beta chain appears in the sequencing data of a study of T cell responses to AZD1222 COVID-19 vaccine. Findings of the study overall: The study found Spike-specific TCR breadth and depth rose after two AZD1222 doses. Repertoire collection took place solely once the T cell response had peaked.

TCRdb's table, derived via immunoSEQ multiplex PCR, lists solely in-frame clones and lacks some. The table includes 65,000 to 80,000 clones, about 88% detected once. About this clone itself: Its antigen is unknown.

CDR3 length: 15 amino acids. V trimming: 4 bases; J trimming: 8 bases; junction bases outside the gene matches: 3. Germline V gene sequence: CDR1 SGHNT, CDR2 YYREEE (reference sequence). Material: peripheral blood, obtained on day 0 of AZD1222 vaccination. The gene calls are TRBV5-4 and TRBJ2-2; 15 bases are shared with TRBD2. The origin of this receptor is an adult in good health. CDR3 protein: CASSDGTSGRGELFF. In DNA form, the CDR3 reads TGTGCCAGCAGCGACGGGACTAGCGGGAGGGGGGAGCTGTTTTTT.